The 3 T cell receptor beta chains below were found in one sample sequenced in a study of tumor-infiltrating lymphocytes in primary liver carcinoma (TCRdb year 2017). TCRdb shows the sequencer as Illumina HiSeq 2500. TCRbeta-specific cDNA was reverse-transcribed from 500 ng total RNA using a constant-region primer and ProtoScript II reverse transcriptase. Construction of the TCRbeta libraries relied on three nested rounds of multiplex PCR, following a slightly modified ARM-PCR procedure. Multiplex TRBV1-TRBV30 forward primers and a Cbeta reverse primer were used in the first two PCR rounds, each of which was run for approximately 9 cycles. TCRdb reworked the public reads: Q25 trimming with fastp, MiXCR clone assembly, productive beta chains retained. All rows with the same CDR3 protein become a single entry with the most common DNA and genes. This sample comprises fewer than 30,000 distinct CDR3 sequences, 78% of them detected only once. The top ten clones comprise 45% to 50% of the sample.

Total RNA and DNA were co-extracted without cell sorting from 20-30 mg of bulk tissue using the AllPrep DNA/RNA mini kit. Input material: liver tumor tissue from sampling region 3. Per the publication, the cell subset or site label means: tumor region T3, left-lateral pole. The receptors come from a man aged 35 to 55 with primary liver carcinoma and hepatitis B virus infection.

About this clonotype: No conserved phenylalanine or tryptophan ends this CDR3, so it is likely a read error. No DNA is shown, since the ends of the CDR3 on it are uncertain; the CDR3 is the one TCRdb lists. The chain links TRBV11-2 to TRBJ2-7. The length of the CDR3 is 14 amino acids, counting both ends. Germline values: CDR1 SGHAT, CDR2 FQNNGV. CDR3 protein: CASSLDLGGWKQYI.

This clonotype was seen ten or more times. The chain joins TRBV7-9 to TRBJ1-1; TRBD1 matches 9 bases. This CDR3 is built from 13 residues. The germline V gene has CDR1 SEHNR and CDR2 FQNEAQ (reference sequence). V shed 5 bases and J 3 bases; nucleotides not matched to a gene: 1. The CDR3 DNA is TGTGCCAGCAGCCGGGACAGGGACACTGAAGCTTTCTTT. It yields the protein CASSRDRDTEAFF.

Notes on this clonotype: One end of the junction fails to match germline, which may point to a read error. The chain has TRBV4-1 and TRBJ2-3; 12 nucleotides align to TRBD2. Germline V CDR1 and CDR2: MGHRA, YSYEKL. The CDR3 consists of 18 residues. The CDR3 here is CARSQVTSGSVYTDTQYF. The CDR3 nucleotides are TGTGCCAGAAGCCAGGTGACTAGCGGGAGTGTATATACAGATACGCAGTATTTT.